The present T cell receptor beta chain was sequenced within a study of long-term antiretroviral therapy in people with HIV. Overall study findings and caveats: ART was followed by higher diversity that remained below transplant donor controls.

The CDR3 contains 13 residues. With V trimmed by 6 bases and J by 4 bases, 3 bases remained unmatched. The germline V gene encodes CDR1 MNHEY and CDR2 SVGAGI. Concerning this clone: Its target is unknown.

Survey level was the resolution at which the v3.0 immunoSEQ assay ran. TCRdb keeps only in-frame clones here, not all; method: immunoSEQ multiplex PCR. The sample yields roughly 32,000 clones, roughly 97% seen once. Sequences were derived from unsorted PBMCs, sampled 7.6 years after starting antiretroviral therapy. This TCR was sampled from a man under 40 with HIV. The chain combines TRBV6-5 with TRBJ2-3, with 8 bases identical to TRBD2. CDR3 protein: CASSGGASDTQYF. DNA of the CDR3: TGTGCCAGCAGCGGGGGGGCCTCAGATACGCAGTATTTT.